One and the same sample provided the 17 T cell receptor beta chains below, sequenced in a study of CD8 T cells in Susac syndrome. The authors reverse transcribed roughly 0.5 to 1 ug RNA with random hexamers. TCRdb used MiXCR to reprocess the immunoSEQ multiplex PCR reads, holding one entry per CDR3 protein. This sample has roughly 120,000 distinct CDR3 sequences, with about 95% found just once. Sequences were obtained from CD4+ T cells from PBMCs. These receptors originate from a human donor in good health.

This chain joins TRBV20-1 and TRBJ2-1, with no clear D. Trimming removed 0 bases at V and 0 bases at J, with 9 bases between. The CDR3 is made up of 15 amino acids. Per the germline V gene, CDR1 is DFQATT and CDR2 is SNEGSKA (reference sequence). As DNA, the CDR3 is TGCAGTGCTAGAGAAGGCGGAAACTCCTACAATGAGCAGTTCTTC. It specifies CSAREGGNSYNEQFF.

This sequence joins TRBV19 and TRBJ1-5, with TRBD1 as a possible D gene (6 bases). V was pared by 2 bases and J by 5 bases, with 19 bases between. The CDR3 consists of 17 residues. The germline V gene encodes CDR1 LNHDA and CDR2 SQIVND (reference sequence). CDR3 region: CASSIIRTALGHQPQHF. The CDR3 nucleotides are TGTGCCAGTAGTATAATCCGGACAGCACTGGGCCATCAGCCCCAGCATTTT.

The chain carries TRBV6-4 and TRBJ2-1; weak D call: TRBD2 (6 bases). The CDR3 has 16 amino acids. Trimming cost V 0 bases and J 6 bases, with 15 bases left between them. The germline gives CDR1 MRHNA, CDR2 SNTAGT. The CDR3 bases are TGTGCCAGCAGTGACTCGTTCGTCCGGGGGTCCAATGAGCAGTTCTTC. It specifies CASSDSFVRGSNEQFF.

The rearrangement links TRBV12-3 or TRBV12-4 to TRBJ2-4, with a possible D match to TRBD2 (6 bases). V gave up 7 bases and J gave up 3 bases, with 13 bases separating them. This CDR3 comprises 14 residues. CDR3: CASILVGGKNIQYF. The CDR3 coding sequence is TGTGCCAGCATCCTTGTGGGGGGCAAAAACATTCAGTACTTC.

The chain has TRBV5-1 and TRBJ2-7; no clear D gene. This CDR3 comprises 13 residues. Germline CDR1 SGHRS, CDR2 YFSETQ. Deletions cut 4 bases from V and 7 bases from J, with 15 bases between. The CDR3 region is CASSPGGLMEQYF. In nucleotides, the CDR3 is TGCGCCAGCAGCCCCGGCGGCCTCATGGAGCAGTACTTC. Filled out from reference TRBV5-1 and TRBJ2-7, the complete variable domain reads KAGVTQTPRYLIKTRGQQVTLSCSPISGHRSVSWYQQTPGQGLQFLFEYFSETQRNKGNFPGRFSGRQFSNSRSEMNVSTLELGDSALYLCASSPGGLMEQYFGPGTRLTVT.

The chain couples TRBV7-2 to TRBJ2-4, with a possible D match to TRBD1 (5 bases). The germline CDR1 and CDR2 sequences are SGHTA and FQGNSA. Trimming took off 3 bases at V and 8 bases at J, with 11 bases between the two ends. This CDR3 has 13 residues. As DNA, the CDR3 is TGTGCCAGCAGCTTCGTGGGGCAGGACATTCAGTACTTC. Its protein product is CASSFVGQDIQYF.

The rearrangement links TRBV25-1 to TRBJ1-1; D unclear. Looked up from germline, CDR1 is MGHDK and CDR2 is SYGVNS. CDR3 length: 13 residues. V lost 4 bases, J lost 3 bases, and 9 bases lay in between. The CDR3 DNA reads as TGTGCCAGCAGTGGAGCAAGCTACACTGAAGCTTTCTTT. It encodes CASSGASYTEAFF.

The gene calls are TRBV12-3 or TRBV12-4 and TRBJ2-7; D might be TRBD1 or TRBD2, each matching 5 bases. Trimming shortened V by 5 bases and J by 2 bases, and 13 bases separated the two germline ends. The length of the CDR3 is 14 residues. Here the CDR3 reads CASSPTGTPYEQYF. The CDR3 DNA reads TGTGCCAGCAGTCCCACCGGGACCCCCTACGAGCAGTACTTC.

The V call is TRBV12-3 or TRBV12-4, the J call TRBJ2-7, with TRBD2 as a possible D gene (6 bases). The CDR3 extends over 14 amino acids. V lost 6 bases, J lost 2 bases, and 14 bases lay in between. The CDR3 protein is CASRPSVPAYEQYF. CDR3 nucleotides: TGTGCCAGCAGGCCTAGCGTCCCTGCCTACGAGCAGTACTTC.

The chain couples TRBV12-3 or TRBV12-4 to TRBJ1-1; no definite D call. The V and J ends lost 7 bases and 0 bases respectively, with 6 bases between them. CDR3 size: 12 residues. This CDR3 is CASNNMNTEAFF. As DNA, the CDR3 is TGTGCCAGCAATAATATGAACACTGAAGCTTTCTTT.

The V gene is TRBV9, the J gene TRBJ1-2, with 8 positions matching TRBD1. J gave up 2 bases and V 3 bases, and 3 bases lay outside the gene matches. The CDR3 covers 14 residues. CDR1 SGDLS and CDR2 YYNGEE come from the germline V gene. The CDR3 DNA sequence: TGTGCCAGCAGCGAAGACAGGGGAAACTATGGCTACACCTTC. Amino acid sequence: CASSEDRGNYGYTF.

The chain recombines TRBV24-1 with TRBJ2-5; 9 nucleotides line up with TRBD2. After removal of 3 bases from V and 5 bases from J, the junction contained 3 bases not matched to a gene. CDR1 and CDR2 from the germline V gene are KGHDR and SFDVKD. This CDR3 has 14 residues. The CDR3: CATSDLAGRETQYF. For the CDR3, the DNA is TGTGCCACCAGTGATCTAGCGGGAAGGGAGACCCAGTACTTC.

V usage is TRBV20-1 and J usage is TRBJ2-5, with 13 nucleotides matching TRBD2. This CDR3 has 15 amino acids. Germline CDR1 is DFQATT and CDR2 is SNEGSKA (reference sequence). V dropped 4 bases and J dropped 2; count of bases not matched to a gene: 4. The DNA for the CDR3 is TGCAGTGCTATACTAGCGGGAGGGCCACAAGAGACCCAGTACTTC. Its translation: CSAILAGGPQETQYF.

The chain joins TRBV3-1 to TRBJ2-1; no clear D gene. This CDR3 contains 11 residues. CDR1 and CDR2 (germline): LGHDT, YNNKEL (reference sequence). V lost 0 bases to trimming and J lost 11 bases, with 5 bases between them. The CDR3 loop is CASSQEAQQFF. The CDR3 DNA reads TGTGCCAGCAGCCAAGAGGCCCAGCAGTTCTTC.

The chain uses TRBV5-1 and TRBJ2-2, with 9 positions matching TRBD2. This CDR3 has 16 amino acids. The ends lost 1 base at V and 1 base at J; junction bases unmatched: 2. Germline loops: CDR1 SGHRS, CDR2 YFSETQ. The CDR3 loop is CASSLTTSGNTGELFF. The CDR3 DNA sequence: TGCGCCAGCAGCTTGACGACTAGCGGGAACACCGGGGAGCTGTTTTTT.

The chain employs TRBV5-5 and TRBJ2-2; tentatively, D is TRBD1 (5 bases). CDR3 size: 16 residues. Germline loops: CDR1 SGHKS, CDR2 YYEKEE (reference sequence). The V and J ends lost 1 base and 6 bases respectively, with 16 bases between them. CDR3 in amino acids: CASSLRAGIVPGELFF. Here the CDR3 DNA reads TGTGCCAGCAGCTTGAGGGCAGGGATAGTTCCCGGGGAGCTGTTTTTT.

The V call is TRBV2, the J call TRBJ2-7, with TRBD1 as a possible D gene (5 bases). The CDR3 totals 13 residues. Germline lookup yields CDR1 SNHLY and CDR2 FYNNEI. Between the trimmed V and J ends, which lost 5 bases and 2 bases, there was a span of 10 bases. CDR3 sequence (DNA): TGTGCCAGCAGTTCGACAGCAACCTACGAGCAGTACTTC. This translates into CASSSTATYEQYF.